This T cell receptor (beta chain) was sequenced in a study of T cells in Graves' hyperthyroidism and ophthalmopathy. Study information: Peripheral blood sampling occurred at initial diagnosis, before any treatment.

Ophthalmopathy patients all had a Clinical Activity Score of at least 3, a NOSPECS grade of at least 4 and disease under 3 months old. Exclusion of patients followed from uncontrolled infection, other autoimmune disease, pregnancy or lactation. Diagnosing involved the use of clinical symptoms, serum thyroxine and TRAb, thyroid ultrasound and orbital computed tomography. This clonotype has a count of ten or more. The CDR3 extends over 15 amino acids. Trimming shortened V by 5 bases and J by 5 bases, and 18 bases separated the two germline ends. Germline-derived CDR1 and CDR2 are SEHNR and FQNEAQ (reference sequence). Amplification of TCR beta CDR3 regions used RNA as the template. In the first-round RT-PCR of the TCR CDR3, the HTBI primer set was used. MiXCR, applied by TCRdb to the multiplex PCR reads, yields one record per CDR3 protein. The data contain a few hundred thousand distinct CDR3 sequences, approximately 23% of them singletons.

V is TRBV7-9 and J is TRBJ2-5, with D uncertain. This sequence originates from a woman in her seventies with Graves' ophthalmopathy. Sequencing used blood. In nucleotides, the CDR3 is TGTGCCAGCAGCCGACGGGTTGCGCTACGTGAGACCCAGTACTTC. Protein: CASSRRVALRETQYF.